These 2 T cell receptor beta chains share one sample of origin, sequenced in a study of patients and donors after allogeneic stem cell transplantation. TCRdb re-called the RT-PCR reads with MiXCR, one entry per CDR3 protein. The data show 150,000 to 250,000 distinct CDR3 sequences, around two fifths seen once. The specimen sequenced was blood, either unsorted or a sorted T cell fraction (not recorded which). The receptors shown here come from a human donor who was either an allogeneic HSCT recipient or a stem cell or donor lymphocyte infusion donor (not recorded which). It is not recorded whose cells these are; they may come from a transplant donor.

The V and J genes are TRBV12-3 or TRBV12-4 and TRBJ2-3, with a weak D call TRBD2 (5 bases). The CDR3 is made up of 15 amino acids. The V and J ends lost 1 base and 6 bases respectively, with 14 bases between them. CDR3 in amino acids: CASSLVAARADTQYF. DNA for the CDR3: TGTGCCAGCAGTTTAGTCGCTGCGAGGGCTGATACGCAGTATTTT.

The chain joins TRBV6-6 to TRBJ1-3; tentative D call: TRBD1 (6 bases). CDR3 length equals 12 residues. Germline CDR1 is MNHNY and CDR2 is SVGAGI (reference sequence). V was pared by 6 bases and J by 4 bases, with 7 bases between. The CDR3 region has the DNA TGTGCCAGCAGCACAGGGGGAAACACCATATATTTT. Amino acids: CASSTGGNTIYF.